These T cell receptor beta chains were read from a single sample in a study of T cell responses to AZD1222 COVID-19 vaccine. The assay was immunoSEQ multiplex PCR, and TCRdb's table has in-frame clones only and misses some. The table has more than 140,000 clones, around 90% seen once. The sample here was peripheral blood, taken on day 0 of AZD1222 vaccination. All receptors come from an adult in good health. The CDR3 runs from the conserved cysteine through the conserved F or W. Each record gives: CDR3 protein, V gene, clone size, CDR3 length, J gene. Clone size is given for some rows only: seen once, a few or many times, or a class if the clone is expanded.

CDR3 protein: CASSIREGNEQFF; V gene: TRBV19; clone size: .; CDR3 length: 13; J gene: TRBJ2-1
CDR3 protein: CASSEMGTGGQFF; V gene: TRBV6-1; clone size: .; CDR3 length: 13; J gene: TRBJ2-1
CDR3 protein: CASSLGDSLTPSYGYTF; V gene: TRBV28; clone size: .; CDR3 length: 17; J gene: TRBJ1-2
CDR3 protein: CASSLAGRGLGSQYF; V gene: TRBV7-2; clone size: few; CDR3 length: 15; J gene: TRBJ2-5
CDR3 protein: CASRFGTPGPGHYTGELFF; V gene: TRBV5-1; clone size: .; CDR3 length: 19; J gene: TRBJ2-2
CDR3 protein: CASSSDREGGSPLHF; V gene: TRBV7-9; clone size: .; CDR3 length: 15; J gene: TRBJ1-6
CDR3 protein: CASSLTRDNEQFF; V gene: TRBV12-3/TRBV12-4; clone size: .; CDR3 length: 13; J gene: TRBJ2-1
CDR3 protein: CASTKSPQHTDTQYF; V gene: TRBV9; clone size: .; CDR3 length: 15; J gene: TRBJ2-3
CDR3 protein: CASSSPLAGAYNEQFF; V gene: TRBV7-8; clone size: .; CDR3 length: 16; J gene: TRBJ2-1
CDR3 protein: CASSPSGGGETQYF; V gene: TRBV7-2; clone size: .; CDR3 length: 14; J gene: TRBJ2-5
CDR3 protein: CASSGGERSTDTQYF; V gene: TRBV10-1; clone size: .; CDR3 length: 15; J gene: TRBJ2-3
CDR3 protein: CASSEISAPLHF; V gene: TRBV28; clone size: .; CDR3 length: 12; J gene: TRBJ1-6
CDR3 protein: CASSQWHLTFGGEQFF; V gene: TRBV4-2; clone size: .; CDR3 length: 16; J gene: TRBJ2-1
CDR3 protein: CASSSEQGRTDTQYF; V gene: TRBV7-6; clone size: .; CDR3 length: 15; J gene: TRBJ2-3
CDR3 protein: CASSEQVEDTQYF; V gene: TRBV6-4; clone size: .; CDR3 length: 13; J gene: TRBJ2-3
CDR3 protein: CASIQVGNLQETQYF; V gene: TRBV2; clone size: .; CDR3 length: 15; J gene: TRBJ2-5
CDR3 protein: CASSLGASGQSSGANVLTF; V gene: TRBV7-9; clone size: few; CDR3 length: 19; J gene: TRBJ2-6
CDR3 protein: CASSYQLAKNQETQYF; V gene: TRBV6-2/TRBV6-3; clone size: .; CDR3 length: 16; J gene: TRBJ2-5
CDR3 protein: CASSQGRASGKGPNTGELFF; V gene: TRBV3-1/TRBV3-2; clone size: .; CDR3 length: 20; J gene: TRBJ2-2
CDR3 protein: CASSLWRGRGANPSYEQYF; V gene: TRBV27; clone size: .; CDR3 length: 19; J gene: TRBJ2-7
CDR3 protein: CASSPRQSNEQFF; V gene: TRBV18; clone size: .; CDR3 length: 13; J gene: TRBJ2-1
CDR3 protein: CASSVGQGTYGYTF; V gene: TRBV6-5; clone size: .; CDR3 length: 14; J gene: TRBJ1-2
CDR3 protein: CASSLDGARGYTF; V gene: TRBV5-8; clone size: .; CDR3 length: 13; J gene: TRBJ1-2
CDR3 protein: CSAGVKTQYF; V gene: TRBV20-1; clone size: .; CDR3 length: 10; J gene: TRBJ2-5
CDR3 protein: CASRKPGQERHEQYF; V gene: TRBV5-1; clone size: .; CDR3 length: 15; J gene: TRBJ2-7
CDR3 protein: CASSQEVTSGRTYNEQFF; V gene: TRBV4-3; clone size: .; CDR3 length: 18; J gene: TRBJ2-1
CDR3 protein: CASSSRGSGDHTQYF; V gene: TRBV11-2; clone size: .; CDR3 length: 15; J gene: TRBJ2-3
CDR3 protein: CASSPGQGAYTEAFF; V gene: TRBV27; clone size: .; CDR3 length: 15; J gene: TRBJ1-1
CDR3 protein: CASSRTAPIDYGYTF; V gene: TRBV28; clone size: .; CDR3 length: 15; J gene: TRBJ1-2
CDR3 protein: CASSLEKGIGYGYTF; V gene: TRBV7-8; clone size: .; CDR3 length: 15; J gene: TRBJ1-2
CDR3 protein: CASSQGVYYGYTF; V gene: TRBV28; clone size: .; CDR3 length: 13; J gene: TRBJ1-2
CDR3 protein: CASSSDGRDEAFF; V gene: TRBV11-3; clone size: .; CDR3 length: 13; J gene: TRBJ1-1
CDR3 protein: CASRDGQGDTEAFF; V gene: TRBV4-1; clone size: .; CDR3 length: 14; J gene: TRBJ1-1
CDR3 protein: CASSTMTSGTYNEQFF; V gene: TRBV25-1; clone size: once; CDR3 length: 16; J gene: TRBJ2-1
CDR3 protein: CASSPGLAGGTYEQYF; V gene: TRBV7-9; clone size: .; CDR3 length: 16; J gene: TRBJ2-7
CDR3 protein: CASSQLGSNYGYTF; V gene: TRBV3-1/TRBV3-2; clone size: .; CDR3 length: 14; J gene: TRBJ1-2
CDR3 protein: CSVVFGAGELFF; V gene: TRBV29-1; clone size: once; CDR3 length: 12; J gene: TRBJ2-2
CDR3 protein: CASRQWNTGELFF; V gene: TRBV27; clone size: .; CDR3 length: 13; J gene: TRBJ2-2
CDR3 protein: CASSPRALNTEAFF; V gene: TRBV7-2; clone size: .; CDR3 length: 14; J gene: TRBJ1-1
CDR3 protein: CAISESGQGNQPQHF; V gene: TRBV10-3; clone size: .; CDR3 length: 15; J gene: TRBJ1-5
CDR3 protein: CASSFAGNTEAFF; V gene: TRBV28; clone size: .; CDR3 length: 13; J gene: TRBJ1-1